This T cell receptor beta chain was captured in a study of tissue T cells after allogeneic stem cell transplantation. The sample's time point: mouse harvest day 14 after allogeneic transplant. Mouse grafts combined 10^7 T-cell-depleted bone marrow cells with 10^6 splenic CD5+ T cells. Mice had MHC-mismatched B6 into BALB/c GVHD, sampled day 7 or 14. Study findings and constraints: Few T cell clones were shared across patients, but motif clusters showed tissue-specific shared signatures. In patients and mice, blood and spleen missed much of tissue repertoire.

Concerning this clone: Its antigen is still unknown. Gene names follow the mouse nomenclature. The read is 1 residue too short to cover the CDR3 end, so that end is filled in from the germline J gene.

This table comes from immunoSEQ multiplex PCR, and its TCRdb copy is limited to in-frame clones, with some not included. This repertoire shows about 4,000 clones, about half found once; its top ten account for around 25%. The CDR3 consists of 12 residues. The germline V gene encodes CDR1 KGHPV and CDR2 FQNQEV (reference sequence). V was trimmed by 4 bases and J by 0 bases, leaving 3 bases between them. The specimen was gut tissue. The V gene is TRBV26, the J gene TRBJ1-1; D is undetermined. This clonotype originated in a female BALB/c mouse given C57BL/6 T cells with graft-versus-host disease after an allogeneic hematopoietic cell transplant. The CDR3 reads CASSPSNTEVFF. Partial CDR3 DNA: TGTGCCAGCAGTCCGTCAAACACAGAAGTCTTC.